The 30 T cell receptor beta chains reported below all come from one sample, sequenced in a study of T cells in Graves' hyperthyroidism and ophthalmopathy. Amplification of TCR beta CDR3 regions used RNA as the template. The study used the HTBI primer set for a first-round RT-PCR of the TCR CDR3. TCRdb passed the multiplex PCR reads through MiXCR, listing each CDR3 protein once. The data show about 590,000 distinct CDR3 sequences, around 16% seen once. The sequenced material came from blood. These receptors came from a woman aged 25-40 years with Graves' hyperthyroidism.

This clonotype has a handful of counts. J is TRBJ1-3 and V is TRBV30; D gene unclear. CDR3 size: 13 residues. Trimming left V 0 bases short and J 4 bases short, with 7 bases between. The germline CDR1 and CDR2 sequences are GTSNPN and SVGIG (reference sequence). The CDR3: CAWSVWQGNTIYF. As DNA, the CDR3 is TGTGCCTGGAGTGTATGGCAGGGAAACACCATATATTTT.

This clonotype has only a few counts. J is TRBJ2-1 and V is TRBV6-1; 11 bases line up with TRBD2. Germline assignment: CDR1 MNHNS and CDR2 SASEGT. The CDR3 has 15 amino acids. The junction had 5 bases not matched to a gene; V was cut back by 2 bases and J by 8 bases. The DNA of the CDR3 is TGTGCCAGCAGTGAAAAACTAGCGGGAGTGGATGAGCAGTTCTTC. This encodes CASSEKLAGVDEQFF.

This clonotype was detected a few times. V gene TRBV3-1 combines with J gene TRBJ2-3; D gene unclear. CDR3 length: 16 residues. Trimming shortened V by 2 bases and J by 1 base, and 13 bases separated the two germline ends. Germline CDR1 is LGHDT and CDR2 is YNNKEL (reference sequence). In DNA, the CDR3 is TGTGCCAGCAGCCAACATAGTCCGTCTGGCACAGATACGCAGTATTTT. Protein product: CASSQHSPSGTDTQYF.

There are many counts of this clonotype. CDR3 coding DNA: TGTGCCAGCAGCTTAGTCGAGGGCGGCACTGAAGCTTTCTTT. It is translated as CASSLVEGGTEAFF. The chain couples TRBV7-2 to TRBJ1-1; D uncertain. Deletions cut 1 base from V and 4 bases from J, with 10 bases between. This CDR3 has 14 amino acids. CDR1 is SGHTA and CDR2 is FQGNSA in the germline V gene.

The chain joins TRBV3-1 to TRBJ1-4; 8 nucleotides match TRBD1. Germline V gives CDR1 LGHDT, CDR2 YNNKEL (reference sequence). The CDR3 is made up of 14 amino acids. V gave up 2 bases and J gave up 6 bases; unmatched junction bases: 2. Here the CDR3 reads CASSQNRGDEKLFF. In DNA form, the CDR3 reads TGTGCCAGCAGCCAAAACAGGGGGGATGAAAAACTGTTTTTT.

This clonotype was recorded a few times. This sequence joins TRBV27 and TRBJ2-2, with no clear D. The germline V and J ends were trimmed by 3 bases and 8 bases, with 4 bases remaining between them. The CDR3 is 11 residues long. Germline V lookup: CDR1 MNHEY, CDR2 SMNVEV (reference sequence). The DNA of the CDR3 is TGTGCCAGCAGTTTCAAAGGGGAGCTGTTTTTT. Its translation is CASSFKGELFF.

Many counts were recorded for this clonotype. V usage is TRBV20-1 and J usage is TRBJ2-7; no clear D. This CDR3 region has 13 residues. Trimming cost V 3 bases and J 6 bases, with 15 bases left between them. CDR1 and CDR2 (germline): DFQATT, SNEGSKA (reference sequence). CDR3 bases: TGCAGTGCTAGGGACCGAACGGGCCTCGAGCAGTACTTC. Amino acids: CSARDRTGLEQYF.

This clonotype has ten or more counts. The rearrangement links TRBV20-1 to TRBJ2-7; 8 bases map to TRBD2. V shed 7 bases and J 3 bases; nucleotides not matched to a gene: 11. CDR1 DFQATT and CDR2 SNEGSKA come from the germline V gene (reference sequence). This CDR3 has 14 amino acids. CDR3 sequence reads: CSGGVPSGLYEQYF. DNA of the CDR3: TGCAGTGGAGGGGTGCCTAGCGGGCTCTACGAGCAGTACTTC.

Note on this clonotype: Possible read error: a much larger clone is one base away. This chain uses TRBV18 with TRBJ2-1; 9 nucleotides match TRBD2. This CDR3 comprises 17 residues. In germline, CDR1 is KGHSH, CDR2 LQKENI. CDR3 nucleotides: TGTGCCAGCCCACCACCTAACGGCGGGAGGGCCTACAATGAGCAGTTCTTC. Encoded protein: CASPPPNGGRAYNEQFF.

This clonotype occurred a few times. This chain joins TRBV12-3 or TRBV12-4 and TRBJ2-3; D not certain. Between the trimmed V and J ends, which lost 3 bases and 4 bases, there was a span of 11 bases. The length of the CDR3 is 14 residues. The CDR3 DNA sequence: TGTGCCAGCAGTTTCCTACCACGACCAGATACGCAGTATTTT. Residues: CASSFLPRPDTQYF.

In its sample, this clonotype was seen a few times. V gene TRBV4-3 combines with J gene TRBJ2-7, with D unclear. The V end lost 0 bases, the J end lost 3 bases, and 6 bases lay between the germline ends. CDR1 and CDR2 (germline): LGHNA, YSLEER. This CDR3 contains 13 residues. CDR3 protein: CASSQDPNYEQYF. Written as DNA, the CDR3 is TGCGCCAGCAGCCAAGATCCGAACTACGAGCAGTACTTC.

This clonotype was recorded at least ten times. The rearrangement links TRBV7-9 to TRBJ1-2; weak D call: TRBD1 (5 bases). The length of the CDR3 is 13 residues. CDR1 is SEHNR and CDR2 is FQNEAQ in the germline V gene (reference sequence). V was shortened by 3 bases and J by 8 bases, with 13 bases between the two germline ends. The CDR3 is CASSFRDWLGYTF. CDR3 coding DNA: TGTGCCAGCAGCTTCCGGGACTGGCTCGGCTACACCTTC. Full variable domain (outside the CDR3, taken from reference TRBV7-9 and TRBJ1-2): DTGVSQNPRHKITKRGQNVTFRCDPISEHNRLYWYRQTLGQGPEFLTYFQNEAQLEKSRLLSDRFSAERPKGSFSTLEIQRTEQGDSAMYLCASSFRDWLGYTFGSGTRLTVV.

This clonotype appeared many times. The V call is TRBV27, the J call TRBJ2-1; 9 positions match TRBD2. Germline CDR1 MNHEY, CDR2 SMNVEV (reference sequence). The CDR3 has 16 amino acids. With 3 bases clipped from V and 6 bases from J, the junction kept 9 bases outside the gene matches. CDR3 protein: CASSFLTAGGPNEQFF. The CDR3 DNA reads TGTGCCAGCAGTTTTTTGACAGCGGGAGGACCCAATGAGCAGTTCTTC.

Turning to this clonotype: Possible read error: a much larger clone is one base away. The V call is TRBV7-2, the J call TRBJ2-7; 7 bases align to TRBD1. Germline values: CDR1 SGHTA, CDR2 FQGNSA. The CDR3 is 15 residues long. V lost 6 bases and J lost 2; bases outside the gene matches: 10. This CDR3 is CASRPRQGSPYEQYF. CDR3 in DNA: TGTGCCAGCAGGCCCCGACAGGGAAGCCCCTACGAGCAGTACTTC. Full variable domain (outside the CDR3, taken from reference TRBV7-2 and TRBJ2-7): GAGVSQSPSNKVTEKGKDVELRCDPISGHTALYWYRQSLGQGLEFLIYFQGNSAPDKSGLPSDRFSAERTGGSVSTLTIQRTQQEDSAVYLCASRPRQGSPYEQYFGPGTRLTVT.

This clonotype was counted at least ten times. The chain employs TRBV28 and TRBJ1-5; no firm D call. This CDR3 region has 15 residues. From germline, CDR1 is MDHEN and CDR2 SYDVKM. V was trimmed by 2 bases and J by 3 bases, leaving 11 bases between them. The CDR3 DNA reads TGTGCCAGCAGTTTAAGGTCAGGACCCAATCAGCCCCAGCATTTT. Translated, it gives CASSLRSGPNQPQHF.

There are a few counts of this clonotype. This sequence joins TRBV4-1 and TRBJ1-1, with D perhaps TRBD1 (5 bases). The CDR3 consists of 15 residues. V was cut by 5 bases and J by 0 bases, with 13 bases left in between. Germline V gene sequence: CDR1 MGHRA, CDR2 YSYEKL. The CDR3 DNA is TGCGCCAGCAGCAGTCCGGGACCCTTGAACACTGAAGCTTTCTTT. Protein sequence: CASSSPGPLNTEAFF.

This clonotype was recorded many times. The chain has TRBV28 and TRBJ2-7; TRBD1 might be the D (5 bases). CDR1 MDHEN and CDR2 SYDVKM come from the germline V gene. There are 19 residues in the CDR3. V lost 2 bases, J lost 0 bases, and 23 bases lay in between. As DNA, the CDR3 is TGTGCCAGCAGTTTAGCCTTGTCGACAGCCCAGATGAGCTCCTACGAGCAGTACTTC. This sequence encodes CASSLALSTAQMSSYEQYF.

The sample holds a few counts of this clonotype. The chain couples TRBV7-9 to TRBJ1-2; perhaps TRBD1 as D (6 bases). The germline V gene encodes CDR1 SEHNR and CDR2 FQNEAQ (reference sequence). The length of the CDR3 is 14 residues. Trimming left V 5 bases short and J 6 bases short, with 16 bases between. The CDR3 nucleotides read TGTGCCAGCAGCCCAAGGGGGTGGGGTGATGGCTACACCTTC. It translates to CASSPRGWGDGYTF. Combining the CDR3 with reference TRBV7-9 and TRBJ1-2 gives the whole variable domain DTGVSQNPRHKITKRGQNVTFRCDPISEHNRLYWYRQTLGQGPEFLTYFQNEAQLEKSRLLSDRFSAERPKGSFSTLEIQRTEQGDSAMYLCASSPRGWGDGYTFGSGTRLTVV.

This clonotype occurred many times. The CDR3 reads CASSVIGGYTVGNQPQHF. The CDR3, as DNA: TGTGCCAGCAGTGTGATAGGGGGTTATACTGTTGGCAATCAGCCCCAGCATTTT. The chain links TRBV2 to TRBJ1-5; possible D gene TRBD1, 6 bases. The CDR3 contains 18 residues. Trimming pared 4 bases from V and 2 bases from J, leaving 21 bases between. The germline gives CDR1 SNHLY, CDR2 FYNNEI.

V usage is TRBV6-2 or TRBV6-3 and J usage is TRBJ1-6; D perhaps matches TRBD1 (6 bases). Trimming removed 6 bases from V and 6 bases from J, with 15 bases in between. The CDR3 is 15 residues long. CDR1 and CDR2 from the germline V gene are MNHEY and SVGEGT. Written as DNA, the CDR3 is TGTGCCAGCAGAGCAGGGGAGGTAGCTAATTCACCCCTCCACTTT. Protein sequence: CASRAGEVANSPLHF.

The chain joins TRBV20-1 to TRBJ2-7; 16 bases agree with TRBD2. After removal of 3 bases from V and 2 bases from J, the junction contained 4 bases not matched to a gene. Germline loops: CDR1 DFQATT, CDR2 SNEGSKA (reference sequence). The CDR3 has 16 amino acids. The CDR3 DNA sequence: TGCAGTGCTAGCGGGACTAGCGGGAGGGCTACCTACGAGCAGTACTTC. Translating gives CSASGTSGRATYEQYF.

This clonotype was found a few times. This chain joins TRBV29-1 and TRBJ1-2; TRBD1 matches at 7 bases. Looked up from germline, CDR1 is SQVTM and CDR2 is ANQGSEA. The CDR3 runs 14 residues. J was trimmed by 6 bases and V by 4 bases; bases with no gene match: 11. The CDR3 coding sequence is TGCAGCGTTGGGACAGGCTGGGATAGCAATGGCTACACCTTC. This encodes CSVGTGWDSNGYTF.

This clonotype was detected ten times or more. DNA for the CDR3: TGCGCCAGCAGCTTGGGGGCCGCCGGGGGAAACACCATATATTTT. Protein product: CASSLGAAGGNTIYF. The rearrangement joins TRBV5-1 to TRBJ1-3; no clear D gene. V was trimmed by 0 bases and J by 4 bases, leaving 11 bases between them. The CDR3 is 15 amino acids. CDR1 is SGHRS and CDR2 is YFSETQ in the germline V gene.

This clonotype was counted only a few times. The chain combines TRBV6-1 with TRBJ1-2, with D maybe TRBD1 (6 bases). Germline V lookup: CDR1 MNHNS, CDR2 SASEGT. With 5 bases removed from V and 4 bases from J, the gap between germline ends came to 11 bases. The CDR3 runs 13 residues. CDR3 in DNA: TGTGCCAGCAGTAACGACAGGCTCTATGGCTACACCTTC. It yields the protein CASSNDRLYGYTF.

This clonotype was detected many times. V is TRBV12-3 or TRBV12-4 and J is TRBJ2-5, with TRBD1 matching over 7 bases. The CDR3 spans 14 residues. V was pared by 4 bases and J by 0 bases, with 2 bases of the junction left unmatched. CDR3 DNA: TGTGCCAGCAGTTGGGGGACAGACCAAGAGACCCAGTACTTC. The encoded protein is CASSWGTDQETQYF.

This chain links TRBV30 with TRBJ2-2, with D perhaps matching TRBD2 (6 bases). The germline V gene has CDR1 GTSNPN and CDR2 SVGIG (reference sequence). The CDR3 runs to 15 residues. Trimming pared 2 bases from V and 7 bases from J, leaving 17 bases between. Here the CDR3 DNA reads TGTGCCTGGAGTCGGGCGGGGCTCGGTGGCGGGGAGCTGTTTTTT. It is translated as CAWSRAGLGGGELFF.

This clonotype was seen ten or more times. This chain uses TRBV20-1 with TRBJ2-3, with D perhaps TRBD1 or TRBD2 (5 bases each). Trimming left V 1 base short and J 6 bases short, with 11 bases between. Germline lookup yields CDR1 DFQATT and CDR2 SNEGSKA (reference sequence). The CDR3 length is 13 residues. CDR3 nucleotides: TGCAGTGCTAGAGGGGGGAGAGATGATACGCAGTATTTT. Its translation: CSARGGRDDTQYF.

This clonotype has ten or more counts. The gene calls are TRBV27 and TRBJ2-7; D possibly uses TRBD1 or TRBD2 (5 bases each). Germline CDR1 MNHEY, CDR2 SMNVEV (reference sequence). The CDR3 runs to 13 residues. Trimming removed 4 bases at V and 1 base at J, with 8 bases between. This chain's CDR3 is CASSSGPSYEQYF. CDR3 nucleotides: TGTGCCAGCAGTTCGGGACCATCCTACGAGCAGTACTTC.

This clonotype was found a few times. The genes are TRBV5-4 and TRBJ1-6; D is unresolved. Germline V CDR1 and CDR2: SGHNT, YYREEE (reference sequence). V was pared by 0 bases and J by 5 bases, with 9 bases between. The CDR3 extends over 15 amino acids. This chain's CDR3 is CASSLGAADNSPLHF. CDR3 nucleotides: TGTGCCAGCAGCTTGGGTGCAGCAGATAATTCACCCCTCCACTTT.

Ten or more counts support this clonotype. This sequence joins TRBV28 and TRBJ2-4, with D perhaps assigned TRBD1 or TRBD2 (6 bases each). V was trimmed by 6 bases and J by 7 bases, leaving 19 bases between them. This CDR3 is 15 amino acids long. The germline V gene encodes CDR1 MDHEN and CDR2 SYDVKM. The chain's CDR3 is CASRNSGDSVNIQYF. In DNA, the CDR3 is TGTGCCAGCAGAAATTCAGGGGACTCCGTTAACATTCAGTACTTC.